This T cell receptor beta chain was captured in a study of cytomegalovirus exposure and HLA in healthy donors. This CDR3 region has 15 residues. CDR1 is MNHEY, CDR2 SVGAGI, per germline. J gave up 7 bases and V 5 bases, and 9 bases lay outside the gene matches. Profiled with immunoSEQ multiplex PCR; TCRdb holds only in-frame clones, not every one. The sample shows fewer than 90,000 clones, roughly 84% of them seen only once. Specimen: PBMCs. This receptor was taken from a young woman in good health and CMV-seropositive. The genes are TRBV6-5 and TRBJ1-4, with TRBD1 matching over 8 bases. The CDR3 bases are TGTGCCAGCAGTCACAACAGGGGGTCGGTTGAAAAACTGTTTTTT. Residues: CASSHNRGSVEKLFF.